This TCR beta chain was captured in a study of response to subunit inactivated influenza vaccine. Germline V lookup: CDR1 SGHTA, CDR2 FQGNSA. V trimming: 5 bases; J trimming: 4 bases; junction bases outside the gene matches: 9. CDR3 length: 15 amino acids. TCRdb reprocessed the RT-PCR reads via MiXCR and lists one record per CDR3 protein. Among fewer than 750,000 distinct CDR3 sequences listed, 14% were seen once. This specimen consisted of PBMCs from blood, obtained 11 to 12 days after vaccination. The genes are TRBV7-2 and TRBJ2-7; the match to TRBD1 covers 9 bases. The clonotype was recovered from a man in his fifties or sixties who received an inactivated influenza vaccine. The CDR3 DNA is TGTGCCAGCAGCCTTCTACAGGGGGCTCTGTACGAGCAGTACTTC. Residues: CASSLLQGALYEQYF.